This T cell receptor beta chain was captured in a study of blood T cells in healthy people across ages (dated by TCRdb to the mid-2010s). For context, the study as a whole: In model experiments, template switching captured about one uniquely barcoded TCR beta cDNA molecule for every two T cells. Four age groups were formed from the donors: young (average 16 years), middle-aged (around 41), aged (about 68) and long-lived (82). For two donors (one aged 18 to 30 and one aged 80 or older), the study analyzed two additional independent replicas of 1 million unique cDNA reads from the same blood draw. To avoid experimental bias, donors of different ages were spread randomly across the sequencing lanes. To track age-related changes in TCR beta repertoire diversity, the study relied on deep sequencing normalized with unique cDNA molecular identifiers.

The CDR3 measures 13 amino acids from cysteine to phenylalanine. The CDR3 DNA has 39 bases and is translated from base 1. Trimming at the junction amounts to 5 bases on V and 8 bases on J, and the germline ends lie 13 bases apart. What the authors observed across the whole study: Estimates of total diversity from one million sequenced T cells were regarded as lower bounds and underestimates. Observed TCR beta diversity correlated strongly with the percentage of naive T cells measured by flow cytometry. Conclusive comparison of naive and antigen-experienced compartments was prevented by the profiling of bulk unsorted PBMCs. The CMV infection status of donors was not known, potentially confounding age-related changes in expanded clonotypes. As age increased, observed TCR beta diversity per million T cells dropped in a roughly linear way, and a significant reduction was already evident by age 40. Compared with the aged group, the long-lived group had more naive CD4+ T cells, fewer expanded clones and increased TCR diversity, a pattern suggesting age selection.

Receptor libraries were prepared by 5' RACE. The data were produced on an Illumina HiSeq 2500. A second PCR of about 6 to 12 cycles was performed with a sample-barcoded 5' primer and a J-beta primer mix. A unique molecular identifier was introduced onto each TCR beta cDNA molecule by a template-switch 5' adaptor carrying 12 random nucleotides. Each sample yielded at least 3 million CDR3-containing paired-end reads. All of the RNA was converted into first-strand cDNA using the Mint cDNA synthesis kit, with a TRBC-specific oligonucleotide serving as the primer. Following uracil-DNA glycosylase treatment, a first 18-cycle PCR with universal primers M1SS and BC2_uni_R was performed on all cDNA. In the authors' own workflow: For normalization, 1 million high-quality reads were randomly selected from each sample, with every read carrying a distinct molecular identifier. Reads sharing molecular identifiers were discarded rather than binned into consensus sequences. MiTCR, run with a Q25 quality threshold and the strictest error-elimination algorithm, handled CDR3 identification, clonotype clustering and error correction. A nonparametric unseen species model with Euler transformation was used to estimate lower-bound total TCR beta diversity. Using fastp trimming at Q25 and MiXCR clonotype assembly, TCRdb reanalyzed the public sequencing data and kept in-frame beta chains. Rows with one shared CDR3 protein collapse into an entry with the most common genes and DNA. TCRdb, rather than the study authors, made the V and J calls. The sample has about 970,000 distinct CDR3 sequences on record, roughly 51% of them singletons. In total, the top ten clones hold 20% to 25% of the sample.

With respect to this clonotype: Its antigen is still unknown. Base qualities are missing; no much larger clone stands one base away.

Donors were about 36 systemically healthy Caucasian individuals from Russia aged roughly 6 to 90 years. Each donor gave approximately 9.3 milliliters of peripheral blood, collected into EDTA-treated Vacutainer tubes. PBMCs were isolated by Ficoll-Paque density-gradient centrifugation, with at least 6.5 million obtained per sample. Trizol reagent was used to extract total RNA from PBMCs, with at least 5 micrograms per sample. The percentages of naive CD45RAhigh/CD27high T cells were determined by flow cytometry on a PBMC aliquot from every donor. Sequenced material: blood. This sequence originates from a woman aged 60 to 75 in good health. The chain is made from TRBV12-3 or TRBV12-4 and TRBJ2-1, with no confident D gene call. The CDR3 region reads CASSVHRDDEQFF. The bases are TGTGCCAGCAGTGTGCATAGGGATGATGAGCAGTTCTTC.